This TCR beta chain derives from a study of cytomegalovirus exposure and HLA in healthy donors. Study observations and caveats: Upon later analysis, HLA-associated TCR beta chains proved more clonally expanded than other, equally common chains. Cytomegalovirus-associated TCR beta chains were listed, numbering 150 to 200.

The CDR3 has 15 amino acids. Trimming took 3 bases from V and 0 from J, leaving 10 bases between them. Germline assignment: CDR1 SGDLS and CDR2 YYNGEE. Use of 60 Vbeta and 13 Jbeta primers characterized the PCR. TCRdb's table, derived via immunoSEQ multiplex PCR, lists solely in-frame clones and lacks some. The sample records approximately 130,000 clones, about two thirds being singletons. Concerning this clone itself: The target antigen is unknown.

Material: PBMCs. V is TRBV9 and J is TRBJ2-1; TRBD1 might be the D (5 bases). The sequence derives from a woman aged 55-75 years in good health and CMV-seropositive. The CDR3 nucleotides read TGTGCCAGCAGCGCAAGACAGACCTCCTACAATGAGCAGTTCTTC. Translation: CASSARQTSYNEQFF.